The 8 T cell receptor beta chains in this list originate from one sample, sequenced in a study of shared clonotypes between healthy human individuals. Clones were sequenced by immunoSEQ multiplex PCR, and TCRdb holds only the in-frame ones, with some missing. The sample lists roughly 1.5 million clones; approximately 98% were seen once. Source material: naive CD4+ T cells sorted from blood. Regarding subset: CD45RA+ positively selected. These receptors were taken from a man aged 30-40 years in good health.

The CDR3 protein is CASSMGTGHYNEQFF. CDR3 DNA sequence: TGTGCCAGTAGTATGGGGACAGGGCACTACAATGAGCAGTTCTTC. J is TRBJ2-1 and V is TRBV19, with 9 bases identical to TRBD1. The CDR3 consists of 15 residues. V shed 3 bases, J shed 3 bases, and the junction held 3 bases outside the gene matches. Germline V gene sequence: CDR1 LNHDA, CDR2 SQIVND (reference sequence).

The chain carries TRBV19 and TRBJ2-2; the D is unclear. V dropped 3 bases and J dropped 4 bases, with 12 bases sitting between them. The CDR3 covers 15 residues. CDR1 and CDR2 (germline): LNHDA, SQIVND (reference sequence). CDR3: CASSMGIVRTGELFF. CDR3 nucleotides: TGTGCCAGTAGTATGGGTATAGTACGCACCGGGGAGCTGTTTTTT.

J is TRBJ1-2 and V is TRBV29-1, with D possibly being TRBD1 (5 bases). Germline values: CDR1 SQVTM, CDR2 ANQGSEA. The CDR3 is 12 amino acids. V lost 8 bases and J lost 4, with 14 bases in between. In DNA, the CDR3 is TGCAGCACGGGGGACGACCGCTATGGCTACACCTTC. Its protein product is CSTGDDRYGYTF.

This clone was detected only once. The chain joins TRBV10-1 to TRBJ1-1; 9 positions match TRBD1. Losses at the gene ends were 3 bases for V and 4 bases for J; bases not matched to a gene: 6. The CDR3 consists of 15 residues. The germline CDR1 and CDR2 sequences are WNHNN and SYGVQD (reference sequence). CDR3 in amino acids: CASSETGTGPTEAFF. As DNA, the CDR3 is TGCGCCAGCAGTGAAACCGGGACAGGGCCCACTGAAGCTTTCTTT.

The V gene is TRBV9, the J gene TRBJ2-5, with 7 bases aligning to TRBD2. Germline V gives CDR1 SGDLS, CDR2 YYNGEE. V was pared by 0 bases and J by 5 bases, with 4 bases of the junction left unmatched. This CDR3 contains 14 residues. CDR3 in amino acids: CASSVEAGMETQYF. As DNA, the CDR3 is TGTGCCAGCAGCGTAGAAGCGGGAATGGAGACCCAGTACTTC.

This clone was seen once. This CDR3 reads CASKRQDYGYTF. The CDR3 region has the DNA TGTGCCAGCAAAAGACAGGACTATGGCTACACCTTC. V usage is TRBV28 and J usage is TRBJ1-2; tentatively, D is TRBD1 (6 bases). This CDR3 spans 12 amino acids. V shed 7 bases and J shed 3 bases, with 9 bases lying between them. CDR1 MDHEN and CDR2 SYDVKM come from the germline V gene.

Points on this clone: Other DNA sequences in the same sample also yield this CDR3. V is TRBV7-2 and J is TRBJ1-1, with D possibly being TRBD1 (6 bases). Germline CDR1 reads SGHTA; CDR2 reads FQGNSA. The CDR3 extends over 13 amino acids. Trimming shortened V by 3 bases and J by 3 bases, and 8 bases separated the two germline ends. The CDR3 loop is CASSLYRDTEAFF. DNA of the CDR3: TGTGCCAGCAGCTTGTACAGGGACACTGAAGCTTTCTTT.

This chain uses TRBV27 with TRBJ1-1, with D possibly TRBD1 on 5 matching bases. CDR1 and CDR2 from the germline V gene are MNHEY and SMNVEV (reference sequence). This CDR3 is built from 17 residues. V was pared by 6 bases and J by 1 base, with 21 bases between. DNA for the CDR3: TGTGCCAGCAGAAAATTTGGGGGACGCCCGTCGAACACTGAAGCTTTCTTT. Amino acid sequence: CASRKFGGRPSNTEAFF.